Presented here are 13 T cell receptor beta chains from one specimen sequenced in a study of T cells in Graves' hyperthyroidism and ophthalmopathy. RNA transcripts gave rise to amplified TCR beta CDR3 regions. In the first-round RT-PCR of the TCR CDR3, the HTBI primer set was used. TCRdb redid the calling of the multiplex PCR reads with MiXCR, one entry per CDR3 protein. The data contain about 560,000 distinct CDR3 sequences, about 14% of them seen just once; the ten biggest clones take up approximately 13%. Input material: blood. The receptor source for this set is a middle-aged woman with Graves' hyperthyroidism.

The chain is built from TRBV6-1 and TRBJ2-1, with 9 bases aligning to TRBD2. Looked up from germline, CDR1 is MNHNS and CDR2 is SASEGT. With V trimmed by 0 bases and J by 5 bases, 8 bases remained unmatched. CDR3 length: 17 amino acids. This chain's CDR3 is CASSEAPRLAANNEQFF. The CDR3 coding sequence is TGTGCCAGCAGTGAAGCTCCCAGACTAGCGGCAAACAATGAGCAGTTCTTC.

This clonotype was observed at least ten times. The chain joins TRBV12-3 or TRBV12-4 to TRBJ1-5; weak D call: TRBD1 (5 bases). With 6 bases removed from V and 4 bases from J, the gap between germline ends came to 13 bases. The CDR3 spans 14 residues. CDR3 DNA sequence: TGTGCCAGCAGCAGACAGTCTGGTAATCAGCCCCAGCATTTT. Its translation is CASSRQSGNQPQHF.

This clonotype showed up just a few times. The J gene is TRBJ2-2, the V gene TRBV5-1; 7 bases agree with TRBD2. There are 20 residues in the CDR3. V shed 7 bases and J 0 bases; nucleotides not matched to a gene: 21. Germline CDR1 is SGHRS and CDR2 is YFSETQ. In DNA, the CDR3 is TGCGCCAGCGGATCACGGCCCTTGGGAACTAGCGCAACGAACACCGGGGAGCTGTTTTTT. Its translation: CASGSRPLGTSATNTGELFF.

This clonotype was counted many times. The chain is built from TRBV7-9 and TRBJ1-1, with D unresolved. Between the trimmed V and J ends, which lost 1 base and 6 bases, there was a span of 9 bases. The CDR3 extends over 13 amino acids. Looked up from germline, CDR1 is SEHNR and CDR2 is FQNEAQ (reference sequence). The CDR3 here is CASSLVRGSEAFF. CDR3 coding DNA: TGTGCCAGCAGCTTAGTTAGAGGGTCTGAAGCTTTCTTT.

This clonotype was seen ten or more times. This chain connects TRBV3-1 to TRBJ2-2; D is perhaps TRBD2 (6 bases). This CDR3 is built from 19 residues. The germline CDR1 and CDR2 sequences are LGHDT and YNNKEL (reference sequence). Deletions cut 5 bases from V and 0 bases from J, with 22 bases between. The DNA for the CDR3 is TGTGCCAGCAGCGAGATCCAACTAGCTACCAGGTCGAACACCGGGGAGCTGTTTTTT. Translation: CASSEIQLATRSNTGELFF.

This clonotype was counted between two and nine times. CDR3 residues: CASAGVNTEAFF. As DNA, the CDR3 is TGTGCTAGTGCGGGGGTGAACACTGAAGCTTTCTTT. This chain uses TRBV12-5 with TRBJ1-1, with a possible D match to TRBD1 (5 bases). Trimming pared 7 bases from V and 0 bases from J, leaving 6 bases between. Germline CDR1 and CDR2: LGHNT and FRNRAP. CDR3 length equals 12 residues.

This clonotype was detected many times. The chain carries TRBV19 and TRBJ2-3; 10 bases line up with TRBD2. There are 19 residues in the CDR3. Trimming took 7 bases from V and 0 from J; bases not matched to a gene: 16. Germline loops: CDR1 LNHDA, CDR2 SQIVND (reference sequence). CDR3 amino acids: CASTPESGRAEVSTDTQYF. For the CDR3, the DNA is TGTGCCAGTACCCCAGAGAGCGGGAGGGCCGAGGTTAGCACAGATACGCAGTATTTT.

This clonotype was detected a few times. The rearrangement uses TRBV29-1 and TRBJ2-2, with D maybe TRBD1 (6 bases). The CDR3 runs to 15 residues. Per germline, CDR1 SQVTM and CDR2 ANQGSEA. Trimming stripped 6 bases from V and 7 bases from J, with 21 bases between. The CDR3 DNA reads TGCAGCGTCCGTTCCGCAGGGGTTGGTATCGGGGAGCTGTTTTTT. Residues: CSVRSAGVGIGELFF.

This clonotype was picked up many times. The CDR3 DNA is TGTGCCAGCAGCGACCATGGCAGGGGGCCCCGATACAATGAGCAGTTCTTC. The encoded protein is CASSDHGRGPRYNEQFF. V gene TRBV5-6 combines with J gene TRBJ2-1; 8 bases match TRBD1. Germline CDR1 reads SGHDT; CDR2 reads YYEEEE. The V gene end was trimmed by 4 bases and the J gene end by 4 bases; junction bases not matched to a gene: 13. This CDR3 has 17 residues.

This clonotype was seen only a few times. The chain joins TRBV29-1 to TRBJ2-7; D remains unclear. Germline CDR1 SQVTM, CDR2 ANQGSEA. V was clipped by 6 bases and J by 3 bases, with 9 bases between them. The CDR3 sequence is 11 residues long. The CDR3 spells CSVMDGYEQYF. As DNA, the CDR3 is TGCAGCGTGATGGACGGCTACGAGCAGTACTTC.

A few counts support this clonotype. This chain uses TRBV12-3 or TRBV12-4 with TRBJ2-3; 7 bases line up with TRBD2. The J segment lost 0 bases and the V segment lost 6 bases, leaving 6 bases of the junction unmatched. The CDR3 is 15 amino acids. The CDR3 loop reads CASRGDYQSTDTQYF. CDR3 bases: TGTGCCAGCAGGGGGGACTACCAAAGCACAGATACGCAGTATTTT.

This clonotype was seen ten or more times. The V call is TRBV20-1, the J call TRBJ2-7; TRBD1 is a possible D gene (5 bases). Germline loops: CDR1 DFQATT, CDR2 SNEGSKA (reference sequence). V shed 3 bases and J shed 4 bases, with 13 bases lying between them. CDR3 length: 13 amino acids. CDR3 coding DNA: TGCAGTGCTAGTGCCGCAGGGCTGTACGAGCAGTACTTC. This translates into CSASAAGLYEQYF.

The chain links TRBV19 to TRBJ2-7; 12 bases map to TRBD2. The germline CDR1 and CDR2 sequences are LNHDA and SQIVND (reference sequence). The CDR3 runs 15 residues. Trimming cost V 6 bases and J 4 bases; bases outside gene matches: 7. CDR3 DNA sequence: TGTGCCAGTAGGTACCGACTAGCGGGAGAATACGAGCAGTACTTC. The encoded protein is CASRYRLAGEYEQYF.